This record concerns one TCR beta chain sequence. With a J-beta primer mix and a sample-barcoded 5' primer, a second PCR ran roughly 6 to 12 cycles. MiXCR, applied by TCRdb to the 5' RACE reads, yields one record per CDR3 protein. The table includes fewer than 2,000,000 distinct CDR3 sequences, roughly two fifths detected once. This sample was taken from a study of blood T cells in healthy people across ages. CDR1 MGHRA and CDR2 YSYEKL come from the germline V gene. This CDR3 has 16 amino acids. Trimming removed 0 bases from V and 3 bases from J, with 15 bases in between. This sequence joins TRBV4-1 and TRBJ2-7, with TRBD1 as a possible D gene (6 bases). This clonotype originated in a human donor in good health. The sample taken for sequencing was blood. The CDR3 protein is CASSQESVDSFYEQYF. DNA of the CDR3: TGCGCCAGCAGCCAAGAATCGGTGGACAGTTTCTACGAGCAGTACTTC.